The 15 T cell receptor beta chains reported below all come from one sample, sequenced in a study of T cell repertoires in cytomegalovirus infection. TCRdb passed the reads through MiXCR, listing each CDR3 protein once. The sample lists about 400,000 distinct CDR3 sequences, about 35% occurring once. These receptors lack a known antigen. The sequenced sample was cultured PBMCs, obtained from culture after CMV antigen stimulation. Source of these receptors: a human donor in good health (CMV status not recorded). Some clones in this sample may be carry-over from other donors' samples.

The rearrangement links TRBV5-4 to TRBJ2-1; TRBD2 matches 7 bases. V lost 0 bases to trimming and J lost 9 bases; unmatched junction nucleotides: 9. CDR1 SGHNT and CDR2 YYREEE come from the germline V gene (reference sequence). The CDR3 length is 15 residues. DNA of the CDR3: TGTGCCAGCAGCTTGGGCGGGACTAATGCCGGTGAGCAGTTCTTC. It yields the protein CASSLGGTNAGEQFF. Filled out from reference TRBV5-4 and TRBJ2-1, the complete variable domain reads ETGVTQSPTHLIKTRGQQVTLRCSSQSGHNTVSWYQQALGQGPQFIFQYYREEENGRGNFPPRFSGLQFPNYSSELNVNALELDDSALYLCASSLGGTNAGEQFFGPGTRLTVL.

This chain connects TRBV6-2 or TRBV6-3 to TRBJ2-3; D gene uncertain. V lost 2 bases and J 2 bases, leaving 14 bases between the germline ends. Germline CDR1 is MNHEY and CDR2 is SVGEGT. The CDR3 is 16 residues long. The DNA of the CDR3 is TGTGCCAGCAGTTACCCTGCGAGCCACGCCACAGATACGCAGTATTTT. This encodes CASSYPASHATDTQYF.

This chain connects TRBV19 to TRBJ2-2; D is undetermined. The CDR3 extends over 16 amino acids. V was clipped by 7 bases and J by 0 bases, with 15 bases between them. Germline CDR1 and CDR2: LNHDA and SQIVND (reference sequence). This CDR3 reads CASNSWEQANTGELFF. The DNA of the CDR3 is TGTGCCAGTAATTCATGGGAACAAGCGAACACCGGGGAGCTGTTTTTT.

The sample holds a few counts of this clonotype. The chain joins TRBV4-3 to TRBJ1-5; D might be TRBD1 (5 bases). Germline V gene sequence: CDR1 LGHNA, CDR2 YSLEER. V dropped 0 bases and J dropped 4 bases, with 13 bases sitting between them. The CDR3 is made up of 16 amino acids. The CDR3 DNA follows: TGCGCCAGCAGCCAAGATCAGGGTACAGGAAATCAGCCCCAGCATTTT. This encodes CASSQDQGTGNQPQHF.

The rearrangement uses TRBV7-2 and TRBJ1-2, with D perhaps matching TRBD1 (5 bases). The V and J ends lost 1 base and 8 bases respectively, with 14 bases between them. The V gene's germline CDR1 is SGHTA and CDR2 FQGNSA. The CDR3 is 14 amino acids. The CDR3 sequence: CASSLDRSGGGYTF. The CDR3 DNA follows: TGTGCCAGCAGCTTAGACAGGAGCGGGGGAGGCTACACCTTC.

The J gene is TRBJ2-5, the V gene TRBV18, with D unclear. The CDR3 runs 14 residues. V was pared by 2 bases and J by 5 bases, with 12 bases between. In germline, CDR1 is KGHSH, CDR2 LQKENI. The CDR3 DNA reads as TGTGCCAGCTCACCATCGATTGGTTCGGAGACCCAGTACTTC. This sequence encodes CASSPSIGSETQYF.

The count of this clonotype is one. The rearrangement joins TRBV27 to TRBJ2-3, with TRBD2 as a possible D gene (6 bases). Germline CDR1 and CDR2: MNHEY and SMNVEV (reference sequence). V lost 7 bases to trimming and J lost 1 base, with 9 bases between them. CDR3 length: 13 residues. The chain's CDR3 is CASMRGGTDTQYF. The CDR3 nucleotides read TGTGCCAGCATGCGGGGCGGCACAGATACGCAGTATTTT.

J is TRBJ2-1 and V is TRBV7-2; 8 bases map to TRBD2. Germline CDR1 is SGHTA and CDR2 is FQGNSA. This CDR3 is 15 amino acids long. The ends lost 5 bases at V and 9 bases at J; junction bases unmatched: 12. The CDR3 coding sequence is TGTGCCAGCAGCCCCGGTCGCGGGAGGTCCGGTGAGCAGTTCTTC. This encodes CASSPGRGRSGEQFF.

This clonotype was counted between two and nine times. The V call is TRBV7-2, the J call TRBJ2-5; 8 bases align to TRBD1. Per the germline V gene, CDR1 is SGHTA and CDR2 is FQGNSA. The V gene end was trimmed by 5 bases and the J gene end by 5 bases; junction bases not matched to a gene: 10. The CDR3 contains 15 residues. Here the CDR3 reads CASSTRQGTGETQYF. The CDR3 DNA reads as TGTGCCAGCAGCACCAGACAGGGGACGGGGGAGACCCAGTACTTC.

V is TRBV12-3 or TRBV12-4 and J is TRBJ1-3; no clear D gene. Deletions cut 6 bases from V and 8 bases from J, with 14 bases between. This CDR3 contains 13 residues. CDR3 sequence: CASSHAGPDTIYF. The DNA for the CDR3 is TGTGCCAGCAGCCATGCGGGTCCAGACACCATATATTTT.

The chain employs TRBV20-1 and TRBJ1-2; possibly TRBD1 for D (6 bases). With 1 base removed from V and 8 bases from J, the gap between germline ends came to 14 bases. CDR3 length: 13 amino acids. CDR1 and CDR2 (germline): DFQATT, SNEGSKA (reference sequence). CDR3 sequence (DNA): TGCAGTGCTAGAGTGCGGGGGGCGTGGGGCTACACCTTC. Its translation is CSARVRGAWGYTF.

This chain joins TRBV12-3 or TRBV12-4 and TRBJ2-7; perhaps D is TRBD1 or TRBD2 (5 bases each). The CDR3 spans 14 residues. V was pared by 3 bases and J by 0 bases, with 9 bases between. DNA of the CDR3: TGTGCCAGCAGTTTTACGGGACCCTCCTACGAGCAGTACTTC. It encodes CASSFTGPSYEQYF.

The chain carries TRBV7-3 and TRBJ1-1; maybe TRBD1 (6 bases). CDR3 length: 16 amino acids. Germline V gene sequence: CDR1 SGHTA, CDR2 FQGTGA. Trimming shortened V by 1 base and J by 2 bases, and 14 bases separated the two germline ends. CDR3 nucleotide sequence: TGTGCCAGCAGCTTAATGCAACGAGGGGGTAACACTGAAGCTTTCTTT. This sequence encodes CASSLMQRGGNTEAFF.

The chain recombines TRBV4-1 with TRBJ2-7; 9 nucleotides match TRBD1. This CDR3 is 16 amino acids long. Trimming took 1 base from V and 2 from J; bases not matched to a gene: 6. Germline V gene sequence: CDR1 MGHRA, CDR2 YSYEKL. The CDR3 here is CASSQGGDRVTYEQYF. For the CDR3, the DNA is TGCGCCAGCAGCCAAGGGGGGGACAGGGTCACCTACGAGCAGTACTTC.

In nucleotides, the CDR3 is TGTGCCAGCAGCCCCGTCAAGACAGGCTCCTACAATGAGCAGTTCTTC. It translates to CASSPVKTGSYNEQFF. The V call is TRBV7-2, the J call TRBJ2-1, with a weak D call TRBD1 (6 bases). CDR3 length: 16 amino acids. Germline loops: CDR1 SGHTA, CDR2 FQGNSA. The V and J ends lost 5 bases and 0 bases respectively, with 14 bases between them.